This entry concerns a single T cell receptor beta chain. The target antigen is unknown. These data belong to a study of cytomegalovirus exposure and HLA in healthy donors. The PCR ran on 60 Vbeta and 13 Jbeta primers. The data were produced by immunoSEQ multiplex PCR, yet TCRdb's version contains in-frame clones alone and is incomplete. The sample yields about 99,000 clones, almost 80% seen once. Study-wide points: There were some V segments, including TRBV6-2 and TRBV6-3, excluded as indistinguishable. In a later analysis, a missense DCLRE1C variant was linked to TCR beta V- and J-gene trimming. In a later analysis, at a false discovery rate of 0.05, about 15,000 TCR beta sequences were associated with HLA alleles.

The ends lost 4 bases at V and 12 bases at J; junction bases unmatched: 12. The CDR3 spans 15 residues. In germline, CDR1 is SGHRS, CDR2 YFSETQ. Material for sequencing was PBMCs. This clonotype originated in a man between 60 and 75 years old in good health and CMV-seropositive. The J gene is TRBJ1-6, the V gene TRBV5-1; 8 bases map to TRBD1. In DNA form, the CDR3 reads TGCGCCAGCAGCGACGGAGGACAGGGACCCTTACCCCTCCACTTT. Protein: CASSDGGQGPLPLHF.